Only a few counts were recorded for the clone carrying this T cell receptor beta chain. The sample belongs to a study of T cells in Graves' hyperthyroidism and ophthalmopathy. Across the study: At the time of initial diagnosis and before any treatment, peripheral blood was collected.

V lost 7 bases, J lost 1 base, and 12 bases lay in between. The V gene's germline CDR1 is MNHNS and CDR2 SASEGT. The CDR3 length is 14 residues. There were TCR beta CDR3 regions amplified from RNA transcripts. The TCR CDR3 was amplified in a first-round RT-PCR using the HTBI primer set. TCRdb processed the multiplex PCR reads anew with MiXCR; each CDR3 protein has one entry. The data contain roughly 290,000 distinct CDR3 sequences, approximately 17% of them singletons. This chain uses TRBV6-1 with TRBJ2-3, with TRBD2 as a possible D gene (6 bases). This clonotype was obtained from a woman aged 55-70 years with Graves' ophthalmopathy. Sample: blood. The CDR3 DNA is TGTGCCAGCAATGTACCGGGGGGCACAGATACGCAGTATTTT. Amino acids: CASNVPGGTDTQYF.